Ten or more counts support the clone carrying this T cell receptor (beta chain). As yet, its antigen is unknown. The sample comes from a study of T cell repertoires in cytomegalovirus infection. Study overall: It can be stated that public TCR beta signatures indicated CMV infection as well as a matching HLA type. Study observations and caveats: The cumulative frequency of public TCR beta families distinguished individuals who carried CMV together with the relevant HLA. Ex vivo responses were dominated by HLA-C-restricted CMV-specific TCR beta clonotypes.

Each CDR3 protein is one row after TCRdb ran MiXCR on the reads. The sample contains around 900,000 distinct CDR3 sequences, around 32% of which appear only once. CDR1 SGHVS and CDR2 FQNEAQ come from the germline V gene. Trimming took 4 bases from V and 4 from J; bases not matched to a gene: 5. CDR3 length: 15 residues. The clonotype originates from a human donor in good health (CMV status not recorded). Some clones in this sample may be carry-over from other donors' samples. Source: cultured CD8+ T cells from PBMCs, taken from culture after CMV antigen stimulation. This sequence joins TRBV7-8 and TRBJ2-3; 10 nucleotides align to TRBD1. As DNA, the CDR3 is TGTGCCAGCAGCTCGGGACAGGGGCGCGCAGATACGCAGTATTTT. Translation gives CASSSGQGRADTQYF.